This TCR beta chain was documented in a study of T cell responses to AZD1222 COVID-19 vaccine. V gave up 6 bases and J gave up 3 bases, with 19 bases separating them. CDR1 is SGHNT and CDR2 is YYREEE in the germline V gene (reference sequence). This CDR3 is built from 16 residues. Produced via immunoSEQ multiplex PCR; TCRdb's table is partial and in-frame only. Of approximately 120,000 clones in the sample, around 90% were seen once. The sample here was peripheral blood, taken on day 0 of AZD1222 vaccination. This receptor was identified in an adult in good health. The rearrangement uses TRBV5-4 and TRBJ2-1; D possibly matches TRBD1 or TRBD2 (6 bases each). The CDR3 DNA is TGTGCCAGCATGGTCTTGGGGGGCCGTATCTACAATGAGCAGTTCTTC. Its protein product is CASMVLGGRIYNEQFF. Looking up the rest from reference TRBV5-4 and TRBJ2-1 gives the full variable domain: ETGVTQSPTHLIKTRGQQVTLRCSSQSGHNTVSWYQQALGQGPQFIFQYYREEENGRGNFPPRFSGLQFPNYSSELNVNALELDDSALYLCASMVLGGRIYNEQFFGPGTRLTVL.